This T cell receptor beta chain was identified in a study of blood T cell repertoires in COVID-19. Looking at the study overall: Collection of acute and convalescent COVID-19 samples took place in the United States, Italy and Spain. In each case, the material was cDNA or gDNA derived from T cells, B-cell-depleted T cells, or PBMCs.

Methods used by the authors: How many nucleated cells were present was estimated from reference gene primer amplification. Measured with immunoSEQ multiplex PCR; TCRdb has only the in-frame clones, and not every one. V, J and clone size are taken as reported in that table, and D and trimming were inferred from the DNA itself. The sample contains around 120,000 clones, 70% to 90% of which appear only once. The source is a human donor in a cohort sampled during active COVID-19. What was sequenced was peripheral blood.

CDR3 loop: CASSYSLAGGPSEQFF. CDR3 bases: TGTGCCAGCAGTTACTCGCTAGCGGGAGGGCCAAGTGAGCAGTTCTTC. The genes are TRBV6-5 and TRBJ2-1; 12 bases match TRBD2. J lost 9 bases, V lost 0 bases, and 6 bases had no gene match. Per germline, CDR1 MNHEY and CDR2 SVGAGI. The CDR3 is 16 amino acids.